This T cell receptor beta chain was identified during a study of T cell responses to AZD1222 COVID-19 vaccine. For this clone: What it binds is unknown.

V lost 3 bases, J lost 8 bases, and 1 base stayed unmatched. The CDR3 has 13 residues. Per the germline V gene, CDR1 is KGHSH and CDR2 is LQKENI. Produced via immunoSEQ multiplex PCR; TCRdb's table is partial and in-frame only. The sample has 90,000 to 140,000 clones; 70% to 90% are singletons. Overall study results and limits: Unmutated variant regions are reportedly the target of nearly half of TCRs that are spike-specific.

The chain is built from TRBV18 and TRBJ1-2, with 12 positions matching TRBD1. The clonotype was recovered from an adult in good health. Specimen: peripheral blood, collected on day 0 of AZD1222 vaccination. CDR3 DNA: TGTGCCAGCTCACCGGGACAGGGGGCGGGCTACACCTTC. Translating it yields CASSPGQGAGYTF.